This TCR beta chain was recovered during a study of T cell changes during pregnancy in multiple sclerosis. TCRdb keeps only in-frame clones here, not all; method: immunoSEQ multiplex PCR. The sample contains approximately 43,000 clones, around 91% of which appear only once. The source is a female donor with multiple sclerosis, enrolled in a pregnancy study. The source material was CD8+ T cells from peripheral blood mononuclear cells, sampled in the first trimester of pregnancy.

CDR3 in DNA: TGCGCCAGCGGAATGACAGGGGGCGCGGAGACCCAGTACTTC. This translates into CASGMTGGAETQYF. The chain recombines TRBV10-2 with TRBJ2-5, with 10 bases identical to TRBD1. Germline V lookup: CDR1 WSHSY, CDR2 SAAADI. This CDR3 is 14 amino acids long. Germline trimming cut 8 bases from V and 5 bases from J; bases unmatched to any gene: 8.